This T cell receptor (beta chain) was recovered during a study of T-cell memory formation after mild COVID-19. The wider study: TCR clusters largely stayed donor specific.

The study, taken as a whole, reports: Some SARS-CoV-2-responding clones were already detected in memory before infection. CD4+ clones that contracted lay mainly in CM and EM; CD8+ ones lay in EMRA.

5'RACE primed from the constant segment yielded TCR alpha and TCR beta cDNA libraries bearing sample barcodes and UMIs. MiXCR was run by TCRdb on the 5' RACE reads, yielding one entry per CDR3 protein. The table has approximately 490,000 distinct CDR3 sequences, about a fifth seen once. Remarks on this clonotype: Antigen specificity is unknown.

The origin of this receptor is an adult woman who had mild COVID-19 (a few samples of this study predate the infection). Cell type and time point are not known. The specimen was PBMCs or a T cell subset sorted from them (not recorded which).

This CDR3 is CASIPSGRATDTQYF. The CDR3 DNA follows: TGTGCCAGCATCCCTAGCGGGAGAGCGACAGATACGCAGTATTTT. V and J are TRBV2 and TRBJ2-3; 10 bases line up with TRBD2. V was pared by 7 bases and J by 3 bases, with 7 bases of the junction left unmatched. Germline CDR1 and CDR2: SNHLY and FYNNEI. The CDR3 spans 15 residues. Together with reference TRBV2 and TRBJ2-3, the CDR3 gives the full variable domain: EPEVTQTPSHQVTQMGQEVILRCVPISNHLYFYWYRQILGQKVEFLVSFYNNEISEKSEIFDDQFSVERPDGSNFTLKIRSTKLEDSAMYFCASIPSGRATDTQYFGPGTRLTVL.